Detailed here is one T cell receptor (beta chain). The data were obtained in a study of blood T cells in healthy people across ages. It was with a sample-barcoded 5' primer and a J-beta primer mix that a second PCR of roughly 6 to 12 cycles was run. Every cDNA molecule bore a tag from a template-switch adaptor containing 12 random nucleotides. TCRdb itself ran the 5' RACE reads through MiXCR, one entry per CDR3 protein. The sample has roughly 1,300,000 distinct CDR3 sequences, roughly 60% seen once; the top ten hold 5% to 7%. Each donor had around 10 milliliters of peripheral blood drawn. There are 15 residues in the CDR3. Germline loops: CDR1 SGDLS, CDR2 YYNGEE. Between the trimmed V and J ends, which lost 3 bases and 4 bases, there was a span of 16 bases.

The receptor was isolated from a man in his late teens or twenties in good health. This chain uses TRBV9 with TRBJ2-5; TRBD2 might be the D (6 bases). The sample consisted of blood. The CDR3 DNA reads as TGTGCCAGCAGCGAGGGACTCCGTCACGGAGAGACCCAGTACTTC. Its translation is CASSEGLRHGETQYF.